This TCR beta chain was profiled in a study of patients and donors after allogeneic stem cell transplantation. This clonotype was observed at least ten times. MiXCR was run by TCRdb on the RT-PCR reads, yielding one entry per CDR3 protein. The repertoire holds 15,000 to 20,000 distinct CDR3 sequences, 4.9% seen once, with approximately 42% in the top ten. The TCR was taken from a human donor who was either an allogeneic HSCT recipient or a stem cell or donor lymphocyte infusion donor (not recorded which). It is not recorded whose cells these are; they may come from a transplant donor. The sample comprised blood, either unsorted or a sorted T cell fraction (not recorded which).

CDR3 region: CSVQGDQETQYF. CDR3 coding DNA: TGCAGCGTTCAGGGGGACCAAGAGACCCAGTACTTC. The J gene is TRBJ2-5, the V gene TRBV29-1; 7 bases are a match to TRBD1. Trimming cost V 5 bases and J 0 bases; bases outside gene matches: 0. Germline CDR1 is SQVTM and CDR2 is ANQGSEA. This CDR3 has 12 residues. Full variable domain (outside the CDR3, taken from reference TRBV29-1 and TRBJ2-5): SAVISQKPSRDICQRGTSLTIQCQVDSQVTMMFWYRQQPGQSLTLIATANQGSEATYESGFVIDKFPISRPNLTFSTLTVSNMSPEDSSIYLCSVQGDQETQYFGPGTRLLVL.